This T cell receptor beta chain was captured by sequencing in a study of cytomegalovirus exposure and HLA in healthy donors. Study-level points and caveats: A missense variant in DCLRE1C was later tied to TCR beta V- and J-gene trimming. A later analysis revealed that TCR association rates differed between HLA loci, peaking at DRB1 and bottoming out at HLA-C. Segments of the TCR beta V type were, in most cases, productive about 87% or about 30% of the time in an earlier analysis. In a later analysis, most CMV-associated TCR beta chains appeared HLA-restricted.

The PCR contained 60 Vbeta and 13 Jbeta primers. TCRdb keeps only in-frame clones here, not all; method: immunoSEQ multiplex PCR. This table holds 110,000 or so clones, 9.5% to 15% found once. This clone was seen more than once but under ten times. Antigen unknown. CDR3 length equals 17 residues. The V and J ends lost 1 base and 1 base, in that order; junction bases with no gene match: 8. Germline V CDR1 and CDR2: SGHVS, FNYEAQ. Sequencing was done on a sample of PBMCs. The clonotype originates from a man aged 40-49 years in good health and CMV-seropositive. The rearrangement uses TRBV7-6 and TRBJ2-7, with 9 positions matching TRBD2. Written as DNA, the CDR3 is TGTGCCAGCAGCTTAGTTCCCCTTAGCGGGAGATCCTACGAGCAGTACTTC. Its protein product is CASSLVPLSGRSYEQYF.